The present T cell receptor beta chain was sequenced within a study of OX40 agonist ivuxolimab in advanced cancers. The overall study: It was ivuxolimab, an agonistic anti-OX40 (CD134) antibody, that patients were treated with.

Remarks on this clone: Its antigen is undetermined.

Sequencing was performed with immunoSEQ multiplex PCR; in TCRdb, only in-frame clones are kept and a portion is missing. Altogether 90,000 to 100,000 clones are present, more than 85% being singletons, with the ten largest covering 0.8% to 1%. Study-level points and caveats: Averaged across samples, CD8+ T cells carried more expanded clones than CD4+ did.

Material: CD4+ or CD8+ T cells sorted from blood, obtained in a trial of the OX40 agonist ivuxolimab. This sequence originates from an adult with an advanced solid tumor such as melanoma, head and neck, liver or kidney cancer.

The CDR3 DNA sequence: TGTGCCAGCTCACCACCGATGGGGCAGATCATCTCTGGAAACACCATATATTTT. It specifies CASSPPMGQIISGNTIYF. This chain connects TRBV18 to TRBJ1-3; maybe TRBD1 (5 bases). The V end was cut by 0 bases, the J end by 0 bases, with 15 bases between. Germline values: CDR1 KGHSH, CDR2 LQKENI. This CDR3 is 18 amino acids long.